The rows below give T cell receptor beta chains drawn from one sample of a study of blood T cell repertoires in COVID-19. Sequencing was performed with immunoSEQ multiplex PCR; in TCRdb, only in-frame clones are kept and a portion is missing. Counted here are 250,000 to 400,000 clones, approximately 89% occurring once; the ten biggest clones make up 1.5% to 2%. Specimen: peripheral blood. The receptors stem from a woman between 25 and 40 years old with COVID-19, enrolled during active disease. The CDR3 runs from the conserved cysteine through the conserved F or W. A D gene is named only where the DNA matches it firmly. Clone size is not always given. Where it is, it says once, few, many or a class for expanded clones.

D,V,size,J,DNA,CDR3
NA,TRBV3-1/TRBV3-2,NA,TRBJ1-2,TGTGCCAGCACCTACATGGGAAGGGGAAGTAACTATGGCTACACCTTC,CASTYMGRGSNYGYTF
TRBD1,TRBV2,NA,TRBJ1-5,TGTGCCACCTCCTTTATGACAGGGAAGGGGCAGCCCCAGCATTTT,CATSFMTGKGQPQHF
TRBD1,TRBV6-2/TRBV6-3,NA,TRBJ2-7,TGTGCCAGCAGTTACCCTGCCGGGACAGGGGACTACGAGCAGTACTTC,CASSYPAGTGDYEQYF
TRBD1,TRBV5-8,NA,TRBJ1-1,TGTGCCAGCAGCCGCACCCCGGGACAGGGGGCAAAAGCTTTCTTT,CASSRTPGQGAKAFF
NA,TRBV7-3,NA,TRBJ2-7,TGTGCCAGCAGTAGGGGGGGAGATACCTACGAGCAGTACTTC,CASSRGGDTYEQYF
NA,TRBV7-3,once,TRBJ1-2,TGTGCCAGCAGCTTAATCGCAGGCCAAGGCTACACCTTC,CASSLIAGQGYTF
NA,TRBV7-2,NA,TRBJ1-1,TGTGCCAGCGGCAACCGCAGGGAAGGAACTGAAGCTTTCTTT,CASGNRREGTEAFF
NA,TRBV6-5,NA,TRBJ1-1,TGTGCCAGCAGCGAGGAGGGAGGGGCTGAAGCTTTCTTT,CASSEEGGAEAFF
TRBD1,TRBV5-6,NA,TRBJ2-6,TGTGCCAGCAAGACAGGGGTCGGGGCCAACGTCCTGACTTTC,CASKTGVGANVLTF
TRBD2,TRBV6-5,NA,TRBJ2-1,TGTGCCAGCAAAAAAACCGGGACTAGCATCCATGAGCAGTTCTTC,CASKKTGTSIHEQFF
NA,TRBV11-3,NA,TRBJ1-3,TGTGCCAGCAGACCGGCAGGCAGCTCTGGAAACACCATATATTTT,CASRPAGSSGNTIYF
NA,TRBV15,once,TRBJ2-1,TGTGCCACCAGCAGAGAGACTAGAGGGGCCTACAATGAGCAGTTCTTC,CATSRETRGAYNEQFF
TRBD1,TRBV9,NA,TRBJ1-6,TGTGCCAGCAGCGAGGGACAGGGGTTCCCCTATAATTCACCCCTCCACTTT,CASSEGQGFPYNSPLHF
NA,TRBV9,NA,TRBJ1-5,TGTGCCAGCAGCCCCTCGGGGGGTAATCAGCCCCAGCATTTT,CASSPSGGNQPQHF
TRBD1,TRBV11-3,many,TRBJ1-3,TGTGCCAGCAGCTTAGGGCCGGGACAGGGGGCTTCTGGAAACACCATATATTTT,CASSLGPGQGASGNTIYF
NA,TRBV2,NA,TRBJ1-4,TGTGCCAGCCGAGGAGACTTATACTCAACTAATGAAAAACTGTTTTTT,CASRGDLYSTNEKLFF
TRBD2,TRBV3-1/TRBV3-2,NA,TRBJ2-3,TGTGCCAGCAGCCAACTAGCGGGTAGCACAGATACGCAGTATTTT,CASSQLAGSTDTQYF
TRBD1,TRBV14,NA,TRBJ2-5,TGTGCCAGCAGCCAAGACTGGGGGACAGTACGGGAGACCCAGTACTTC,CASSQDWGTVRETQYF
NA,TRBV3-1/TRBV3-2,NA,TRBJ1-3,TGTGCCAGCAGCCAAGATCATCCGGGGAACTCTGGAAACACCATATATTTT,CASSQDHPGNSGNTIYF
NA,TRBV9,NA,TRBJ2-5,TGTGCCAGCAGCGTGAGTAGTGAGACCCAGTACTTC,CASSVSSETQYF
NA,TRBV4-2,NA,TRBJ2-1,TGTGCCAGCAGCCAAGGCCCCCTGGCGGATGAGCAGTTCTTC,CASSQGPLADEQFF
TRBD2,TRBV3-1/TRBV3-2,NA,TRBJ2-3,TGTGCCAGCAGCGCCAGACTAGCGGGGACGAGCACAGATACGCAGTATTTT,CASSARLAGTSTDTQYF
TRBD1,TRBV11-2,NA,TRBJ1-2,TGTGCCAGCAGATCACTACTGACAGGGCTGGGTGGCTACACCTTC,CASRSLLTGLGGYTF
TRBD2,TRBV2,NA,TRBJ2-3,TGTGCCAGCAGTGAAATGAGACTAGCGGGGACAACAGATACGCAGTATTTT,CASSEMRLAGTTDTQYF
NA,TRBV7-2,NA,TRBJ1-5,TGTGCCAGCAGCTTCACGGAGATTCAGCCCCAGCATTTT,CASSFTEIQPQHF
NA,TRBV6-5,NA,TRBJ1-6,TGTGCCAGCACCCCCGACAGGATTAATTCACCCCTCCACTTT,CASTPDRINSPLHF
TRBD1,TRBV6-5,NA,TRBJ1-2,TGTGCCAGCAGGGACTACAGGGGCAGGGGCTACACCTTC,CASRDYRGRGYTF
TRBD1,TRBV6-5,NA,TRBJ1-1,TGTGCCAGCAGTTACGCGACAGGGCGCACTGAAGCTTTCTTT,CASSYATGRTEAFF
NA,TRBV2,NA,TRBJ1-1,TGTGCCAGCAGTAGGGAAGGGGTGAACACTGAAGCTTTCTTT,CASSREGVNTEAFF